These T cell receptor beta chains were read from a single sample in a study of PD-L1 blockade in urothelial cancer. Assay: immunoSEQ multiplex PCR; the TCRdb copy retains only in-frame clones and omits some. The table has approximately 83,000 clones, 75% to 90% seen once; the top ten hold 8.4%. Sample: PBMCs, taken around atezolizumab (anti-PD-L1) treatment. Receptor source: a man aged 65 to 85 with urothelial cancer. Each CDR3 is given with its conserved first and last residue. D genes are given only for firm matches. The size field is filled for only some rows; it gives once, few, many or a size class.

D	size	V	J	DNA	CDR3
NA	NA	TRBV7-9	TRBJ2-5	TGTGCCAGCAGCCCCGTGAAGGGGGAAGCAGAGACCCAGTACTTC	CASSPVKGEAETQYF
NA	NA	TRBV7-8	TRBJ1-1	TGTGCCAGCAGCTTAGGTTTGGGCGCTGAAGCTTTCTTT	CASSLGLGAEAFF
NA	NA	TRBV10-3	TRBJ2-7	TGTGCCATCACGAACGGAGGGTCAGGCGAGCAGTACTTC	CAITNGGSGEQYF
NA	NA	TRBV1	TRBJ2-1	TGCACCAGCAGCCAAGAACCCCTAAAGCAGTTCTTC	CTSSQEPLKQFF
TRBD2	once	TRBV5-1	TRBJ2-7	TGCGCCAGCAGCGTAGCGGGAGTAGCATTGTACGAGCAGTACTTC	CASSVAGVALYEQYF
TRBD1	NA	TRBV5-1	TRBJ1-1	TGCGCCAGCAGCTCCACCTCGACAGGGGGCACTGAAGCTTTCTTT	CASSSTSTGGTEAFF
TRBD1	NA	TRBV7-9	TRBJ2-5	TGTGCCAGCAGCTTACAGGGACAGGGGGGAGAGACCCAGTACTTC	CASSLQGQGGETQYF
NA	NA	TRBV7-3	TRBJ2-5	TGTGCCAGCAGCTTAAAGGGCGAGGGTTGGGAGACCCAGTACTTC	CASSLKGEGWETQYF
NA	NA	TRBV7-8	TRBJ2-5	TGTGCCAGCAGCCCCCTCGTACGAGCAGAGACCCAGTACTTC	CASSPLVRAETQYF
TRBD1	NA	TRBV7-2	TRBJ2-7	TGTGCCAGCAGCCTTCGGACAGGGGAAGACCTGCAGTACTTC	CASSLRTGEDLQYF
NA	NA	TRBV5-1	TRBJ1-4	TGCGCCAGCAGTTTACAAGGCGGGGTTATTGAAAAACTGTTTTTT	CASSLQGGVIEKLFF